These 24 T cell receptor beta chains share one sample of origin, sequenced in a study of PD-1 blockade in classical Hodgkin lymphoma. Patients all relapsed after autologous stem cell transplantation, and there was variation in brentuximab vedotin exposure. Magnetic negative selection was used to purify CD4+ T cells from PBMCs that had been thawed. Assay used: immunoSEQ multiplex PCR; TCRdb lists only in-frame clones, some missing. The sample consists of about 27,000 clones, over 60% of them appearing once. This material consisted of CD4+ T cells from blood, taken at baseline. The receptors derive from a human donor with classical Hodgkin lymphoma.

CDR3 protein: CASSDYPGTTNYGYTF. For the CDR3, the DNA is TGTGCCAGCAGTGACTACCCCGGGACAACTAACTATGGCTACACCTTC. The J gene is TRBJ1-2, the V gene TRBV6-1, with D maybe TRBD1 (6 bases). The CDR3 runs 16 residues. Germline V gene sequence: CDR1 MNHNS, CDR2 SASEGT. V lost 3 bases and J 0 bases, leaving 14 bases between the germline ends.

The CDR3 DNA reads TGTGCCAGCAGCTTAGATAATTTTATGGCGGGCTCTGGAAACACCATATATTTT. Encoded protein: CASSLDNFMAGSGNTIYF. The rearrangement uses TRBV7-8 and TRBJ1-3; no firm D call. Germline assignment: CDR1 SGHVS and CDR2 FQNEAQ. Trimming pared 1 base from V and 0 bases from J, leaving 16 bases between. This CDR3 contains 18 residues.

This chain uses TRBV28 with TRBJ2-4; no clear D. V was pared by 4 bases and J by 1 base, with 20 bases between. The germline V gene has CDR1 MDHEN and CDR2 SYDVKM. The CDR3 loop spans 18 amino acids. CDR3 nucleotides: TGTGCCAGCAGTTCGGACCTCGAGGCCGTCAGCGCCAAAAACATTCAGTACTTC. Its protein is CASSSDLEAVSAKNIQYF.

The V gene is TRBV18, the J gene TRBJ1-1; D is perhaps TRBD1 (6 bases). Germline CDR1 reads KGHSH; CDR2 reads LQKENI. V was trimmed by 5 bases and J by 2 bases, leaving 12 bases between them. This CDR3 region has 14 residues. Here the CDR3 DNA reads TGTGCCAGCTCAATCGGACAGCCTAACACTGAAGCTTTCTTT. It is translated as CASSIGQPNTEAFF.

The chain has TRBV5-8 and TRBJ1-3; tentative D call: TRBD1 (6 bases). V was trimmed by 2 bases and J by 4 bases, leaving 16 bases between them. CDR3 length equals 16 residues. From germline, CDR1 is SGHTS and CDR2 YDEGEE. The CDR3 spells CASSFLWTVLGNTIYF. In DNA, the CDR3 is TGTGCCAGCAGCTTCCTGTGGACAGTTTTGGGAAACACCATATATTTT.

V and J are TRBV2 and TRBJ1-2; the D is unclear. The germline V gene encodes CDR1 SNHLY and CDR2 FYNNEI. The length of the CDR3 is 14 residues. V lost 2 bases and J 4 bases, leaving 11 bases between the germline ends. CDR3 region: CASSERETLYGYTF. CDR3 DNA sequence: TGTGCCAGCAGTGAACGGGAAACCCTCTATGGCTACACCTTC.

The chain recombines TRBV29-1 with TRBJ2-3; 7 bases are shared with TRBD1. V lost 8 bases and J lost 2; bases outside the gene matches: 7. This CDR3 has 13 amino acids. Germline V gives CDR1 SQVTM, CDR2 ANQGSEA. CDR3 DNA sequence: TGCAGCAAACAGGGGCTGACCACAGATACGCAGTATTTT. Translated, it gives CSKQGLTTDTQYF.

The chain links TRBV10-1 to TRBJ1-6, with D unclear. The CDR3 consists of 15 residues. Per germline, CDR1 WNHNN and CDR2 SYGVQD (reference sequence). V lost 8 bases and J 0 bases, leaving 11 bases between the germline ends. The CDR3 DNA is TGCGCCAGCCCACGGAAAAGCTCCTATAATTCACCCCTCCACTTT. Translation: CASPRKSSYNSPLHF.

V and J are TRBV27 and TRBJ2-7; a possible D gene is TRBD1 (7 bases). Germline V gives CDR1 MNHEY, CDR2 SMNVEV (reference sequence). V was pared by 11 bases and J by 1 base, with 21 bases between. There are 15 residues in the CDR3. CDR3 loop: CASYGTRGVSYEQYF. Written as DNA, the CDR3 is TGTGCCTCCTACGGGACCAGGGGGGTTTCCTACGAGCAGTACTTC.

The chain employs TRBV4-3 and TRBJ1-5, with D perhaps TRBD1 (6 bases). The CDR3 contains 14 residues. In germline, CDR1 is LGHNA, CDR2 YSLEER. With 0 bases removed from V and 6 bases from J, the gap between germline ends came to 9 bases. The CDR3 nucleotides are TGCGCCAGCAGCCAAGACCGGGACATTCAGCCCCAGCATTTT. It specifies CASSQDRDIQPQHF.

The chain combines TRBV30 with TRBJ1-1; TRBD1 aligns across 7 bases. V shed 2 bases, J shed 3 bases, and the junction held 9 bases outside the gene matches. In germline, CDR1 is GTSNPN, CDR2 SVGIG (reference sequence). This CDR3 spans 15 amino acids. The CDR3 sequence is CAWSTGDSPYTEAFF. The CDR3 bases are TGTGCCTGGAGTACTGGGGACAGTCCGTACACTGAAGCTTTCTTT.

The rearrangement joins TRBV6-5 to TRBJ1-4; 7 bases align to TRBD1. V gave up 7 bases and J gave up 6 bases; unmatched junction bases: 5. CDR3 length: 13 amino acids. Germline CDR1 is MNHEY and CDR2 is SVGAGI. DNA for the CDR3: TGTGCCAGCACGACAGGGTTCGATGAAAAACTGTTTTTT. As protein: CASTTGFDEKLFF.

In its sample, this clone was seen a few times. V and J are TRBV19 and TRBJ1-1, with 8 bases that match TRBD1. V dropped 6 bases and J dropped 6; count of bases not matched to a gene: 12. Germline V gives CDR1 LNHDA, CDR2 SQIVND (reference sequence). The CDR3 loop spans 15 amino acids. The CDR3 coding sequence is TGTGCCAGTAGCAGCCTACACACAGGGGGTCCTGAAGCTTTCTTT. Protein product: CASSSLHTGGPEAFF.

The V call is TRBV7-2, the J call TRBJ2-5; D may be TRBD2 (7 bases). The CDR3 totals 19 residues. V was clipped by 1 base and J by 2 bases, with 23 bases between them. Germline-derived CDR1 and CDR2 are SGHTA and FQGNSA. Written as DNA, the CDR3 is TGTGCCAGCAGCTTAGGGCCCCGGCTGGGGGGGGGCGGGCAAGAGACCCAGTACTTC. Translated: CASSLGPRLGGGGQETQYF.

This clone has just one count. The gene calls are TRBV7-8 and TRBJ2-7; the D gene could be TRBD1 or TRBD2 (5 bases each). The V gene's germline CDR1 is SGHVS and CDR2 FQNEAQ. The length of the CDR3 is 15 residues. The germline V and J ends were trimmed by 2 bases and 3 bases, with 14 bases remaining between them. The CDR3: CASSLIRGPNYEQYF. The CDR3 region has the DNA TGTGCCAGCAGCTTAATACGGGGACCCAACTACGAGCAGTACTTC.

The gene calls are TRBV5-1 and TRBJ2-7; 9 bases fit TRBD1. CDR3 length equals 12 residues. Trimming removed 3 bases from V and 6 bases from J; junction bases left unmatched: 1. Germline-derived CDR1 and CDR2 are SGHRS and YFSETQ. The CDR3 nucleotides read TGCGCCAGCAGCTGGGACAGGGCCGAGCAGTACTTC. It encodes CASSWDRAEQYF.

This chain uses TRBV19 with TRBJ1-2; 8 nucleotides line up with TRBD1. This CDR3 spans 16 amino acids. V was clipped by 5 bases and J by 1 base; unmatched bases: 9. Germline V gene lookup returns CDR1 LNHDA and CDR2 SQIVND (reference sequence). CDR3 sequence reads: CASSGTGATFNYGYTF. CDR3 bases: TGTGCCAGTAGTGGGACAGGTGCTACCTTTAACTATGGCTACACCTTC. Looking up the rest from reference TRBV19 and TRBJ1-2 gives the full variable domain: DGGITQSPKYLFRKEGQNVTLSCEQNLNHDAMYWYRQDPGQGLRLIYYSQIVNDFQKGDIAEGYSVSREKKESFPLTVTSAQKNPTAFYLCASSGTGATFNYGYTFGSGTRLTVV.

This clone was counted a single time. The chain is built from TRBV7-2 and TRBJ2-1; TRBD2 might be the D (6 bases). CDR3 length: 15 amino acids. Trimming cost V 3 bases and J 10 bases, with 19 bases left between them. Germline V CDR1 and CDR2: SGHTA, FQGNSA. The CDR3 nucleotides are TGTGCCAGCAGCTTGAGAGGAACTAGCCTTCCCGAGCAGTTCTTC. This codes for CASSLRGTSLPEQFF.

The chain joins TRBV6-6 to TRBJ1-4, with D possibly being TRBD1 (6 bases). Germline assignment: CDR1 MNHNY and CDR2 SVGAGI (reference sequence). The CDR3 covers 13 residues. The germline V and J ends were trimmed by 8 bases and 7 bases, with 14 bases remaining between them. CDR3 nucleotide sequence: TGTGCCAGCGTCGGGGGCCTCGGTGAAAAACTGTTTTTT. Its translation: CASVGGLGEKLFF.

This clone was recorded once. V and J are TRBV28 and TRBJ2-4; either TRBD1 or TRBD2 may supply D (5 bases each). Trimming took off 10 bases at V and 5 bases at J, with 15 bases between the two ends. Germline lookup yields CDR1 MDHEN and CDR2 SYDVKM. This CDR3 contains 13 residues. CDR3 bases: TGTGCCATTGATAGGGACGGAGAAAACATTCAGTACTTC. Its protein is CAIDRDGENIQYF.

The rearrangement joins TRBV10-2 to TRBJ2-5; unclear D gene. Trimming took 2 bases from V and 5 from J, leaving 6 bases between them. The CDR3 is made up of 12 amino acids. Germline V lookup: CDR1 WSHSY, CDR2 SAAADI. CDR3 DNA sequence: TGCGCCAGCAGTGAGACATGGGAGACCCAGTACTTC. Its protein product is CASSETWETQYF.

This clone showed up just a few times. The rearrangement joins TRBV7-9 to TRBJ1-5; the match to TRBD1 covers 11 bases. The trim removed 4 bases at V and 7 bases at J, leaving 9 bases unmatched. Germline assignment: CDR1 SEHNR and CDR2 FQNEAQ (reference sequence). The CDR3 totals 16 residues. The CDR3 region is CASSYSGGQGEQPQHF. The DNA for the CDR3 is TGTGCCAGCAGCTACTCCGGGGGACAGGGGGAACAGCCCCAGCATTTT.

V gene TRBV15 combines with J gene TRBJ1-1; D call uncertain. CDR1 LNHNV and CDR2 YYDKDF come from the germline V gene (reference sequence). This CDR3 has 14 amino acids. Trimming cost V 0 bases and J 5 bases, with 10 bases left between them. CDR3 amino acids: CATSRDPGSTEAFF. As DNA, the CDR3 is TGTGCCACCAGCAGAGATCCGGGGTCGACTGAAGCTTTCTTT. The variable domain in full, completed from reference TRBV15 and TRBJ1-1, reads DAMVIQNPRYQVTQFGKPVTLSCSQTLNHNVMYWYQQKSSQAPKLLFHYYDKDFNNEADTPDNFQSRRPNTSFCFLDIRSPGLGDTAMYLCATSRDPGSTEAFFGQGTRLTVV.

The chain employs TRBV7-9 and TRBJ1-1; D unclear. Germline assignment: CDR1 SEHNR and CDR2 FQNEAQ (reference sequence). The CDR3 covers 15 residues. V was pared by 0 bases and J by 5 bases, with 13 bases between. The CDR3 reads CASSLAVGQSTEAFF. CDR3 bases: TGTGCCAGCAGCTTAGCGGTAGGGCAGAGTACTGAAGCTTTCTTT.